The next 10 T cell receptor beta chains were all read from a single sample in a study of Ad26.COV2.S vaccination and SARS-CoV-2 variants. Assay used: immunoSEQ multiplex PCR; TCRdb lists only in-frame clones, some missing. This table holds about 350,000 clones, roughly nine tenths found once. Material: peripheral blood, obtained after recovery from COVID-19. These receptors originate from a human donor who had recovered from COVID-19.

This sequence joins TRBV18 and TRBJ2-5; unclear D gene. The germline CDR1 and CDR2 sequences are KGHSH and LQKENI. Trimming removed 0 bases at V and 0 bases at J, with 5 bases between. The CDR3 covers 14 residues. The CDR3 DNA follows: TGTGCCAGCTCACCACCGGTGTACCAAGAGACCCAGTACTTC. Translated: CASSPPVYQETQYF.

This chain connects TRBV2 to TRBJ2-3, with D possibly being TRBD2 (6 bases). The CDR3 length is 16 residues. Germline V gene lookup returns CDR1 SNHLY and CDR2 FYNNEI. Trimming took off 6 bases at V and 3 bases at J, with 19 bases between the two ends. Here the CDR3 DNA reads TGTGCCAGCAGCGTACGACTAGATTTTTTTACAGATACGCAGTATTTT. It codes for CASSVRLDFFTDTQYF.

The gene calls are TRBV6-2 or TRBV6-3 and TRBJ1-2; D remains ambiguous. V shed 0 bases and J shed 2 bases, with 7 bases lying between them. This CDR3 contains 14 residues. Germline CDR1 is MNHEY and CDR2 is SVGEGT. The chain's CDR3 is CASSYSVANYGYTF. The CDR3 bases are TGTGCCAGCAGTTACTCGGTCGCGAACTATGGCTACACCTTC.

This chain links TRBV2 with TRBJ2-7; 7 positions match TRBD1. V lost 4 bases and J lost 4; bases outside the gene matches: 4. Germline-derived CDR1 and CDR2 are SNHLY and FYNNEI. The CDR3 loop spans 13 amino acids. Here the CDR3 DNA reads TGTGCCAGCAGTGCGGGACAGCAGTACGAGCAGTACTTC. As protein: CASSAGQQYEQYF.

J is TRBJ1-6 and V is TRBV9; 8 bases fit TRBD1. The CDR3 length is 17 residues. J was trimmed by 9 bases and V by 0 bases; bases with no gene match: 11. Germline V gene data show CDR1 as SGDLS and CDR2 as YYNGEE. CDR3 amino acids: CASSVGITQGVVSPLHF. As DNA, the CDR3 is TGTGCCAGCAGCGTAGGGATAACACAGGGGGTAGTTTCACCCCTCCACTTT.

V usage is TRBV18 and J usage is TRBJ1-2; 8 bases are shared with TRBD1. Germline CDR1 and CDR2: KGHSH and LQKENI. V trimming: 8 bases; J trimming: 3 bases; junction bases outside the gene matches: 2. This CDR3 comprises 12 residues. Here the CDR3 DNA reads TGTGCCAGCCACAGGGGGGACTATGGCTACACCTTC. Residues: CASHRGDYGYTF.

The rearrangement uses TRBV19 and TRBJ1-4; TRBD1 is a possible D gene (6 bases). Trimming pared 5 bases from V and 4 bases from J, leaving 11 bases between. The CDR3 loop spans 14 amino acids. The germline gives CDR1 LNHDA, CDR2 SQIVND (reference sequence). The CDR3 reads CASSFGQFNEKLFF. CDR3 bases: TGTGCCAGTAGTTTCGGACAGTTTAATGAAAAACTGTTTTTT.

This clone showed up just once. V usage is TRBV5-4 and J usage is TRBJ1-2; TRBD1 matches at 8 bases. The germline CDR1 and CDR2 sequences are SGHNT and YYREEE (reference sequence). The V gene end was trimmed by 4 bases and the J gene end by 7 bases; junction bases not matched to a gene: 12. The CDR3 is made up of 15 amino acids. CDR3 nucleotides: TGTGCCAGCAGCCAGAGTGTATCAGGGGGCTCTGGCTACACCTTC. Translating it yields CASSQSVSGGSGYTF.

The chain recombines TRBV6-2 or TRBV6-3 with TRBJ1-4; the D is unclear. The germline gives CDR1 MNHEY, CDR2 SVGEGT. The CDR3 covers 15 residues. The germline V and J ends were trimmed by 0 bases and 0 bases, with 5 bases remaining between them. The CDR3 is CASSYSAATNEKLFF. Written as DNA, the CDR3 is TGTGCCAGCAGTTACTCGGCAGCAACTAATGAAAAACTGTTTTTT.

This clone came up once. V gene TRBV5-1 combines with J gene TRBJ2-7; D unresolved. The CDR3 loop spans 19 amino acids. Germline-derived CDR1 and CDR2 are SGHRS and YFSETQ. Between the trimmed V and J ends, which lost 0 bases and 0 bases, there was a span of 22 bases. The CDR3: CASSLGMSWTSPGSYEQYF. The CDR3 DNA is TGCGCCAGCAGCTTGGGGATGTCCTGGACGTCCCCGGGCTCCTACGAGCAGTACTTC.